Presented here are 3 T cell receptor beta chains from one specimen sequenced in a study of blood T cell repertoires in COVID-19. Libraries were prepared by immunoSEQ multiplex PCR; TCRdb keeps only in-frame clonotypes and omits some of them. Of more than 50,000 clones in the sample, over 75% were seen once. Sequencing was done on a sample of peripheral blood. Every receptor here comes from a human donor in a cohort sampled during active COVID-19.

The chain links TRBV7-8 to TRBJ2-7; 11 bases fit TRBD2. Losses at the gene ends were 5 bases for V and 1 base for J; bases not matched to a gene: 1. The CDR3 is 14 residues long. Germline V gives CDR1 SGHVS, CDR2 FQNEAQ. The CDR3 DNA sequence: TGTGCCAGCAGCGGGACTAGCGGTTCCTACGAGCAGTACTTC. Translated, it gives CASSGTSGSYEQYF.

This chain links TRBV19 with TRBJ2-1, with TRBD2 matching over 11 bases. The CDR3 runs 17 residues. The ends lost 3 bases at V and 2 bases at J; junction bases unmatched: 6. Germline CDR1 is LNHDA and CDR2 is SQIVND (reference sequence). CDR3 DNA: TGTGCCAGTAGTATTGGACTAGCGGGTGGAGCCTACAATGAGCAGTTCTTC. Protein: CASSIGLAGGAYNEQFF.

This chain joins TRBV28 and TRBJ2-6; no clear D gene. From germline, CDR1 is MDHEN and CDR2 SYDVKM. V dropped 7 bases and J dropped 1 base, with 5 bases sitting between them. This CDR3 comprises 13 residues. The CDR3 sequence: CASTQSGANVLTF. The CDR3 nucleotides read TGTGCCAGCACCCAATCTGGGGCCAACGTCCTGACTTTC.